This T cell receptor (beta chain) stems from a study of shared clonotypes between healthy human individuals. The repertoire was sequenced with immunoSEQ multiplex PCR; TCRdb's copy has only in-frame clones and lacks some. The data show around 1.9 million clones, about 93% seen once. CD45RO-negative CD8 cells positively selected for CCR7 made up the naive population, which excluded terminally differentiated effector memory CD45RA+ cells. This clonotype was obtained from a man aged 18 to 30 in good health. Some clones in this sample may be carry-over from other donors' samples. The source material was naive CD8+ T cells from PBMCs.

CDR3 sequence (DNA): TGCAGCGTTGAACCGCCGTTAGCGGGCGGGTCCTACAATGAGCAGTTCTTC. It encodes CSVEPPLAGGSYNEQFF. This chain joins TRBV29-1 and TRBJ2-1; TRBD2 matches 7 bases. The CDR3 contains 17 residues. The junction had 11 bases not matched to a gene; V was cut back by 2 bases and J by 1 base. Germline CDR1 and CDR2: SQVTM and ANQGSEA.